This T cell receptor beta chain was captured by sequencing in a study of shared clonotypes between healthy human individuals (dated by TCRdb to between 2020 and 2021). At the level of the whole study: The cohort included a few men and a couple of women between 18 and 49 years of age. For each donor, CD4 naive and CD4 memory were each run on three plates, CD8 naive on two plates, and CD8 memory on one plate. To estimate repertoire size and how much clonotypes are shared between individuals, the study performed deep sequencing of blood TCR repertoires from about five healthy adults. Different laboratories and diverse techniques were used to prepare libraries and sequence TCR repertoires, to increase sequencing depth and limit assay-specific biases. Per donor, leukapheresis produced somewhere between about 0.94 and 9 billion PBMCs. Results and caveats for the whole study, not just this receptor: Incomplete sequencing was indicated by rarefaction of sorted-subset datasets, despite the large sequencing depth. Pairwise subsampling indicated that sequencing depth was expected to affect the degree of clonotype sharing among donors. Only blood was sampled, and tissue TCR repertoires likely differ from those in blood. Naive subsets generally had larger estimated clonotype richness than memory subsets. Sharing across a few donors was observed for approximately 5% of naive CD4, 3% to 3.5% of naive CD8, roughly 2.4% of memory CD4, and roughly 0.4% of memory CD8 clonotypes. Because the study included a small number of donors, the genetic and exposure-history diversity represented was limited. Clonotypes shared by all four sorted-subset donors showed higher generation probabilities than non-shared clonotypes.

This clone occurred once. There is no known antigen for this receptor. Within one base of it there is no much larger clone, and no base qualities were kept. Donors were healthy HIV-negative adults with no recently reported acute infections or vaccinations. Only Caucasian adults living in Nashville, Tennessee, USA were represented among the donors. CD4+ T cells were enriched by magnetic negative selection, after which naive cells were positively selected on CD45RA and the negative fraction was taken as the memory subset. Blood was obtained by leukapheresis, after which PBMCs were separated by Ficoll-Histopaque density gradient centrifugation and cryopreserved in liquid nitrogen vapor phase. Purity and quantity of every magnetically sorted T cell population were checked by analytical flow cytometry. Each sorted fraction had its genomic DNA isolated and then quantified by UV absorbance on a Nanodrop 2000c.

TCR CDR3 regions were amplified from genomic DNA by multiplex PCR using the deep immunoSEQ assay. Extracted genomic DNA from each cell subset was distributed evenly across all wells of several immunoSEQ 96-well plates, and each plate was treated as a replicate. For sorted subsets, each replicate PCR was loaded with approximately 200 ng genomic DNA, equivalent to 30,000 or so T cell genomes. Purified libraries were measured with a Qubit 3.0 fluorometer, size-checked on a Bioanalyzer 2100, and measured again with the KAPA Library Quantification kit. Every immunoSEQ 96-well plate was sequenced on a dedicated single-read 150-cycle Illumina NextSeq 550 flow cell. The paper's data handling went like this. Because the immunoSEQ output held only junctional sequences and lacked quality scores, the filtering could not match the filtering applied to full-length reads. Sequences were annotated with PyIR, a Python wrapper for IgBLAST v1.9, using IMGT germline references to assign V/J genes and CDR3. Reads with weak V/J assignments (E-value above 1e-6), missing CDR3, stop codons, out-of-frame junctions, or ambiguous translated residues were removed. V3J clonotypes were defined as sequences sharing the same inferred V gene, J gene, and CDR3 amino acid sequence. Percentage overlap between repertoires was calculated by dividing the number of shared unique clonotypes by the size of the smaller repertoire. Repertoire richness was assessed with RTK rarefaction, the Chao1 estimator, and Recon v2.1 estimates of unobserved clonotypes. OLGA was used to compute generation probabilities for all TCRbeta clonotypes that the gDNA method yielded from a handful of donors. In its TCRdb copy, this immuneACCESS table keeps in-frame sequences only and misses some clones. Where compared with another copy, unresolved V genes explain less than half of these, and the others have no known cause. The V and J calls and the clone size are those of that table, but D and trimming were determined from the DNA. The sample table records more than 2 million clones; almost 96% of these occur just once. Approximately 0.13% of the sample is taken by the ten largest.

The clonotype originates from a man between 18 and 35 years old in good health. The specimen sequenced was naive CD4+ T cells sorted from blood. The meaning of the sample's cell subset or site label: CD45RA+ positively selected.

The nucleotides read TGTGCCAGCAGTTTATCAACTACCGTCGTAACCGGGGAGCTGTTTTTT. It translates to CASSLSTTVVTGELFF. Recombination linked TRBV27 to TRBJ2-2, with the D gene not clear enough to name. CDR1 and CDR2, per the germline V gene (reference sequence), are MNHEY and SMNVEV. V and J lose 0 bases and 5 bases, and a span of 13 bases separates them. From the cysteine through the phenylalanine, the CDR3 covers 16 amino acids. The kept DNA is CDR3 alone, 48 bases in frame from the first base.